The TCR beta chain described here comes from a study of T cell changes during pregnancy in multiple sclerosis. Data came from immunoSEQ multiplex PCR; TCRdb stores just in-frame clones and leaves some out. The top ten clones hold 0.6% to 0.8% of a sample with 25,000 to 35,000 clones, roughly 88% of them seen once. This CDR3 comprises 14 residues. J gave up 3 bases and V 4 bases, and 2 bases lay outside the gene matches. Looked up from germline, CDR1 is SGHTA and CDR2 is FQGTGA. V gene TRBV7-3 combines with J gene TRBJ1-1; 10 nucleotides match TRBD1. The material sequenced was CD4+ T cells from peripheral blood mononuclear cells, taken in the first trimester of pregnancy. The sequence was obtained from a female donor in good health, enrolled as a control in a pregnancy study. The CDR3 protein is CASSSGQGDTEAFF. CDR3 coding DNA: TGTGCCAGCAGCTCCGGACAGGGGGACACTGAAGCTTTCTTT.